What follows is one T cell receptor beta chain and its context. What it recognizes is unknown. Scientists made TCR beta libraries using quantitative 5'-RACE with molecular barcodes. TCRdb re-called the 5' RACE reads with MiXCR, one entry per CDR3 protein. The data hold about 180,000 distinct CDR3 sequences, with around a tenth observed a single time. The CDR3 loop spans 15 amino acids. V lost 3 bases and J lost 4, with 12 bases in between. Germline lookup yields CDR1 LGHNA and CDR2 YSLEER. The sample is drawn from a study of CD8 T cells in ankylosing spondylitis. Broader study findings: Reportedly, significant enrichment of disease-linked clones occurred in matched ankylosing spondylitis synovial fluid.

The rearrangement joins TRBV4-3 to TRBJ2-2, with D possibly being TRBD1 or TRBD2 (5 bases each). Sequenced material: blood, either unsorted or a sorted T cell fraction (not recorded which). This TCR came from a female donor with ankylosing spondylitis or in good health (not recorded which). The CDR3 is CASSHEGIGTGELFF. For the CDR3, the DNA is TGCGCCAGCAGCCATGAGGGGATTGGCACCGGGGAGCTGTTTTTT.